This T cell receptor (beta chain) was identified during a study of T cell responses to AZD1222 COVID-19 vaccine. Findings of the study overall: Dominant at 160-218 and 743-854, vaccine-associated CD4 TCRs also spanned spike.

Note on this clone: The antigen is not known.

Data came from immunoSEQ multiplex PCR; TCRdb stores just in-frame clones and leaves some out. Here the sample spans around 47,000 clones, roughly 75% being singletons. The V end lost 0 bases, the J end lost 2 bases, and 10 bases lay between the germline ends. The CDR3 runs to 15 residues. Germline V CDR1 and CDR2: MNHNY, SVGAGI (reference sequence). The rearrangement uses TRBV6-6 and TRBJ2-5, with D perhaps matching TRBD1 (6 bases). This TCR came from an adult who received the MenACWY meningococcal vaccine as a control. Source: peripheral blood, taken 28 days after the second dose of the MenACWY control vaccine. The chain's CDR3 is CASSYSRGGQETQYF. CDR3 DNA: TGTGCCAGCAGTTACTCGAGAGGGGGACAAGAGACCCAGTACTTC.